The clone carrying this T cell receptor beta chain has more than one count but fewer than ten. The record originates from a study of regulatory T cells in long-lasting Graves disease. Time point denoted: persistent/refractory GD, antithyroid drugs over 5 years with positive TRAb. PBMCs provided the RNA from which the TCR library was made. Assembly of TCR beta libraries relied on iRepertoire HTBI primers together with Arm-PCR of CDR3 regions. TCRdb analysed the multiplex PCR reads with MiXCR anew, one entry per CDR3 protein. The table has about 290,000 distinct CDR3 sequences, 22% seen once. CDR3 length: 15 residues. The germline V gene encodes CDR1 SEHNR and CDR2 FQNEAQ (reference sequence). V gave up 6 bases and J gave up 0 bases, with 11 bases separating them.

The rearrangement uses TRBV7-9 and TRBJ2-2; D is possibly TRBD2 (6 bases). This specimen consisted of peripheral blood mononuclear cells (PBMCs), obtained when the disease was refractory, from a patient treated with antithyroid drugs. The clonotype comes from a female donor with Graves disease. CDR3 nucleotides: TGTGCCAGCAGGCCAGGGACTTCGAACACCGGGGAGCTGTTTTTT. Its protein is CASRPGTSNTGELFF.